This T cell receptor (beta chain) appears in the sequencing data of a study of beta chain features in type 1 diabetes. Study-wide results and caveats: When Type 1 diabetes patients were examined, their TCRB CDR3s proved moderately but significantly shorter in all four CD4+ subsets.

Trimming pared 4 bases from V and 15 bases from J, leaving 16 bases between. This CDR3 has 12 amino acids. Germline lookup yields CDR1 ENHRY and CDR2 SYGVKD. Reverse transcribing all isolated RNA meant expressed TCRB transcripts were sequenced. Repertoires were generated with immunoSEQ multiplex PCR, while TCRdb's copy carries only in-frame clones and drops some. The sample has more than 12,000 clones, approximately 68% seen once. Comment on this clone: Its target is unknown.

This receptor was obtained from a woman aged 18-30 years with type 1 diabetes. The rearrangement links TRBV10-3 to TRBJ2-1; possibly TRBD2 for D (5 bases). The specimen was stem cell memory CD4+ T cells from blood. The CDR3 reads CAISVELASRFF. The DNA of the CDR3 is TGTGCCATCAGTGTCGAGCTAGCTTCGAGGTTCTTC.